This T cell receptor (beta chain) was retrieved from a study of T cells in Graves' hyperthyroidism and ophthalmopathy. Findings and caveats of the study: Ophthalmopathy was separated from stable hyperthyroidism by a 13 V-J model.

Note on this clonotype: Its antigen is unidentified.

RNA transcripts served as the template for amplifying TCR beta CDR3 regions. First-round RT-PCR of the TCR CDR3 relied on the HTBI primer set. Via MiXCR, TCRdb re-called the multiplex PCR reads, giving one row per CDR3 protein. The sample yields around 600,000 distinct CDR3 sequences, around 16% seen once. The CDR3 covers 14 residues. From germline, CDR1 is LNHDA and CDR2 SQIVND (reference sequence). V was cut by 5 bases and J by 5 bases, with 12 bases left in between. The sample was blood. The TCR was taken from a woman aged 25 to 45 with Graves' hyperthyroidism. The chain recombines TRBV19 with TRBJ1-4, with no clear D. CDR3 nucleotide sequence: TGTGCCAGTAGTGGAATACAGATAAATGAAAAACTGTTTTTT. Its translation: CASSGIQINEKLFF.